These T cell receptor beta chains were read from a single sample in a study of CD8 T cells in Susac syndrome. TCRdb reprocessed the immunoSEQ multiplex PCR reads via MiXCR and lists one record per CDR3 protein. The data hold approximately 190,000 distinct CDR3 sequences, with 91% observed a single time. The sample consisted of CD4+ T cells from PBMCs. The receptors shown here come from a human donor with Susac syndrome. Each CDR3 is given with its conserved first and last residue. Fields, in order: J gene, V gene, clone size, D gene, CDR3 DNA, CDR3 protein. A D gene is named only where the DNA matches it firmly. Clone size is given for some rows only: seen once, a few or many times, or a class if the clone is expanded.

TRBJ1-2 | TRBV9 | . | TRBD1 | TGTGCCAGCAGCCTCGAGCCGGGACAGAAGTATGGCTACACCTTC | CASSLEPGQKYGYTF
TRBJ2-7 | TRBV20-1 | . | . | TGCAGCTTGACTGGAACTTCCTACGAGCAGTACTTC | CSLTGTSYEQYF
TRBJ1-6 | TRBV27 | . | . | TGTGCCAGCAGTTTAGGGGCAGGTAATTCACCCCTCCACTTT | CASSLGAGNSPLHF
TRBJ1-5 | TRBV15 | . | . | TGTGCCACCAGCCCCAGAGGGGACAACGGTCAGCCCCAGCATTTT | CATSPRGDNGQPQHF
TRBJ2-7 | TRBV11-2 | . | TRBD2 | TGTGCCAGCAGCTTAGATTCAACTCCGGGACTAGCGGGGGGGACCTACGAGCAGTACTTC | CASSLDSTPGLAGGTYEQYF
TRBJ2-1 | TRBV18 | . | TRBD2 | TGTGCCAGCTCGCGGACTAGCGGGGGGCATATTGAGCAGTTCTTC | CASSRTSGGHIEQFF
TRBJ2-3 | TRBV28 | . | TRBD2 | TGTGCCAGCAGTGTAGCGGGAGTGCAAGATACGCAGTATTTT | CASSVAGVQDTQYF
TRBJ2-5 | TRBV6-1 | . | . | TGTGCCAGCAGTGAAAACCCGGCGCGGAGGTACTTC | CASSENPARRYF
TRBJ2-5 | TRBV18 | . | . | TGTGCCACCCGACCGGATCCTCAAGAGACCCAGTACTTC | CATRPDPQETQYF
TRBJ1-2 | TRBV5-1 | . | . | TGCGCCAGCAGCTTGGACTCTGCCCAGTCTTATGGCTACACCTTC | CASSLDSAQSYGYTF
TRBJ1-5 | TRBV20-1 | . | . | TGCAGTGCTAGATCTCGAGGGGGAAGTGAACAGAATCAGCCCCAGCATTTT | CSARSRGGSEQNQPQHF
TRBJ2-1 | TRBV11-2 | . | . | TGTGCCAGCAGCTTAAATGGCCCCTACAATGAGCAGTTCTTC | CASSLNGPYNEQFF
TRBJ2-5 | TRBV10-2 | . | . | TGCGCCAGCACTCTCGGCGGGGGCAGCCAAGAGACCCAGTACTTC | CASTLGGGSQETQYF
TRBJ1-2 | TRBV19 | . | . | TGTGCCAGTAGTATAGAGCACGCTAACTATGGCTACACCTTC | CASSIEHANYGYTF
TRBJ2-3 | TRBV11-2 | . | . | TGTGCCAGCAGCTTCTCTACCCAGGGAAGCGCATATACGCAGTATTTT | CASSFSTQGSAYTQYF
TRBJ1-2 | TRBV7-6 | . | . | TGTGCCAGCAGCTTAGCGGAGGGCCTCGGCTACACCTTC | CASSLAEGLGYTF
TRBJ1-2 | TRBV7-8 | . | TRBD1 | TGTGCCAGCAGCGAAGGACAGGGAGGCTATGGCTACACCTTC | CASSEGQGGYGYTF
TRBJ1-5 | TRBV5-6 | . | TRBD1 | TGTGCCAGCAGCTCCCAGACAGGGAGGGACGGTCAGCCCCAGCATTTT | CASSSQTGRDGQPQHF
TRBJ1-2 | TRBV16 | . | . | TGTGCCAGCAGCCAACGGGGGGGTAACTATGGCTACACCTTC | CASSQRGGNYGYTF
TRBJ1-1 | TRBV7-3 | once | . | TGTGCCAGCAGCTTAAAAGGAGCCTCTAGTATGAACACTGAAGCTTTCTTT | CASSLKGASSMNTEAFF
TRBJ2-1 | TRBV12-3/TRBV12-4 | few | . | TGTGCCAGCAGTTTGTGGACTGATTACAATGAGCAGTTCTTC | CASSLWTDYNEQFF
TRBJ2-3 | TRBV20-1 | few | . | TGCAGTGCTAGGGCTGGCGGGCTCACAGATACGCAGTATTTT | CSARAGGLTDTQYF
TRBJ1-1 | TRBV10-3 | . | . | TGTGCCATCAGTGATGTGCAGGGTAACACTGAAGCTTTCTTT | CAISDVQGNTEAFF
TRBJ2-1 | TRBV5-6 | . | TRBD2 | TGTGCCAGCAAACTAGCGGGAGGAATCAATGAGCAGTTCTTC | CASKLAGGINEQFF
TRBJ1-2 | TRBV29-1 | . | . | TGCAGCGTTACGCGGCAGGCCGCCTACACCTTC | CSVTRQAAYTF
TRBJ1-6 | TRBV11-2 | . | . | TGTGCCAGCGGGGCCGGGCCTTATAATTCACCCCTCCACTTT | CASGAGPYNSPLHF
TRBJ2-1 | TRBV6-2/TRBV6-3 | . | . | TGTGCCAGCAGTTACGGCGGGCCCTCCTACAATGAGCAGTTCTTC | CASSYGGPSYNEQFF
TRBJ1-2 | TRBV5-4 | . | . | TGTGCCAGCAGCCCCCGGCCGGTCCCGTTCGCTTTTGGCTACACCTTC | CASSPRPVPFAFGYTF